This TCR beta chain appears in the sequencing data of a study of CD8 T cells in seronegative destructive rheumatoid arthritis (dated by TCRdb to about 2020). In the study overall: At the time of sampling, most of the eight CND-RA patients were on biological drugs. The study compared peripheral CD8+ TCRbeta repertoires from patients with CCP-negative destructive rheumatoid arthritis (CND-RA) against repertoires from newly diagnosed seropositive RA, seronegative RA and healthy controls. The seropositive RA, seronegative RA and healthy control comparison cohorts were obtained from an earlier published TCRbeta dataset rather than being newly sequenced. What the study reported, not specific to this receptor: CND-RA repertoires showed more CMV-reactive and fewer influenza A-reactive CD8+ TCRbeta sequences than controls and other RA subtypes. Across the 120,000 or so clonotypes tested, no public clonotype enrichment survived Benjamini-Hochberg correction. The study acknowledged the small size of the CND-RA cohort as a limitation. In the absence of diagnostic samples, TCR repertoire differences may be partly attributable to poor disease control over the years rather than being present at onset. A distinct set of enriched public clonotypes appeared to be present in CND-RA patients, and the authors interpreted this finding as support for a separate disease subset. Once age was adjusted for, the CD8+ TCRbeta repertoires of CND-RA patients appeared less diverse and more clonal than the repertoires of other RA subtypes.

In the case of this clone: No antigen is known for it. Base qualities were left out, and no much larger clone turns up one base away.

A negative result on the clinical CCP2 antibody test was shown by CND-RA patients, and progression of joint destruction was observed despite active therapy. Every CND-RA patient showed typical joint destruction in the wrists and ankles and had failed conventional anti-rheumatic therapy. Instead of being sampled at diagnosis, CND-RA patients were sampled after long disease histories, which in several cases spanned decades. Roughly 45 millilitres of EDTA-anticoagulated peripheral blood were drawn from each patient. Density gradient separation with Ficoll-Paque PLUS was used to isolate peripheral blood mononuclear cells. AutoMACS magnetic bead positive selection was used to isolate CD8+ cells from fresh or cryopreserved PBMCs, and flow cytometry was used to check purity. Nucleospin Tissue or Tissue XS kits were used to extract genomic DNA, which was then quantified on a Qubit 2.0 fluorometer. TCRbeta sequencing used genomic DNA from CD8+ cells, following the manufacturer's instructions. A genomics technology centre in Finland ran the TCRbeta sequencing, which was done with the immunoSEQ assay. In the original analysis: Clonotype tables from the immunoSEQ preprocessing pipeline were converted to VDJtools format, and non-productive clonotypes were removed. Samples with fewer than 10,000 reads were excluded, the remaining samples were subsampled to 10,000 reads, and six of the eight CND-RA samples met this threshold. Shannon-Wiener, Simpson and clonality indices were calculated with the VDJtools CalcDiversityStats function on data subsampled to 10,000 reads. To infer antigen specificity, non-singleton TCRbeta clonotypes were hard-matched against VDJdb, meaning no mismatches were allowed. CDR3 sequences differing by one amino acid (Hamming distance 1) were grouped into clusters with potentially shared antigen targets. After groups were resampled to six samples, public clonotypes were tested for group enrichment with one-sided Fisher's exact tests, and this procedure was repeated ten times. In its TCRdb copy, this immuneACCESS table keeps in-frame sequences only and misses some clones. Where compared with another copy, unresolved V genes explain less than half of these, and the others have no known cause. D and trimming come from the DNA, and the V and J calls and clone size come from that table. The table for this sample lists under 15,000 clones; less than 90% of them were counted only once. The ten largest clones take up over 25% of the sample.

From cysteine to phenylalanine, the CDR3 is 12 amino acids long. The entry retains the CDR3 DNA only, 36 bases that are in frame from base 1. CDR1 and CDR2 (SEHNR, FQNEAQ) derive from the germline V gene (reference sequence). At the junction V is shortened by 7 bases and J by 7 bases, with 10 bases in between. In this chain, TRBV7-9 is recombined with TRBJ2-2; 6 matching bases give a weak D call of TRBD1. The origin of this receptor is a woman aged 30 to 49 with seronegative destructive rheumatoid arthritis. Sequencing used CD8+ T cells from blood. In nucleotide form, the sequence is TGTGCCAGCACCCAGGGGTACGGGGAGCTGTTTTTT. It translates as CASTQGYGELFF.